The source of this T cell receptor beta chain is a study of cytomegalovirus exposure and HLA in healthy donors. Concerning this clone itself: The antigen is unknown.

PCR primers comprised 60 Vbeta and 13 Jbeta primers. Generated by immunoSEQ multiplex PCR, the TCRdb table keeps only in-frame clones and is missing some. The sample lists 150,000 to 200,000 clones; about 87% were seen once. Trimming cost V 7 bases and J 0 bases, with 12 bases left between them. The CDR3 has 13 residues. The germline V gene has CDR1 SQVTM and CDR2 ANQGSEA. Regarding the study as a whole: Immune exposure information available was restricted to CMV serostatus.

The J gene is TRBJ1-1, the V gene TRBV29-1, with D unresolved. The sequenced sample was PBMCs. This clonotype was sampled from a woman aged 18-29 years in good health and CMV-seronegative. As DNA, the CDR3 is TGCAGCGGTTCAGAATCCCTGAACACTGAAGCTTTCTTT. It yields the protein CSGSESLNTEAFF. Full variable domain (remainder filled in from reference TRBV29-1 and TRBJ1-1): SAVISQKPSRDICQRGTSLTIQCQVDSQVTMMFWYRQQPGQSLTLIATANQGSEATYESGFVIDKFPISRPNLTFSTLTVSNMSPEDSSIYLCSGSESLNTEAFFGQGTRLTVV.